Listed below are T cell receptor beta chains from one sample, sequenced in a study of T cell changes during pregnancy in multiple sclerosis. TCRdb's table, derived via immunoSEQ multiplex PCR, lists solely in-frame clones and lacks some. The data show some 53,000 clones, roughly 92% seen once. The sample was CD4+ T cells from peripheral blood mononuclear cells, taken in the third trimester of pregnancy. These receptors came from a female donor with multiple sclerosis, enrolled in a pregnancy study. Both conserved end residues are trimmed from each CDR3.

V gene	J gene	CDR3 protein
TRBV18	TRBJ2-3	ASSGTPGTGVDTQY
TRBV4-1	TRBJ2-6	ASSQLGLAGEAAGANVLT
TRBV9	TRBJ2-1	ASSVSGAGTYNEQF
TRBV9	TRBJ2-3	ASSALAGATDTQY
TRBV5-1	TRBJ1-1	ASSLAGSPPDTEAF
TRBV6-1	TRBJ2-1	ASNWGDGYNEQF
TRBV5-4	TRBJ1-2	ASSLVRRRNYGYT
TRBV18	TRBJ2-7	ASSLSGTPVYEQY
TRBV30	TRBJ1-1	AWSGAEAF
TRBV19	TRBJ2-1	ASSIGSSYNEQF
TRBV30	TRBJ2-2	AWSVARNTGELF
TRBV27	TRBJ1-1	ASSLSWDSEAF
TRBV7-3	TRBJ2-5	ASSSPGTMKTQY
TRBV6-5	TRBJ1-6	ASSPNRLSPLH
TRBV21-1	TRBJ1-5	ASSGRTGAWDQPQH
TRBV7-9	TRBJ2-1	ASSFQVSEQF
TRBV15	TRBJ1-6	ATSRDRGQSPLH
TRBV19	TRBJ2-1	ASSILGQGNNEQF
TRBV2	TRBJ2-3	ASQLRREERDTQY
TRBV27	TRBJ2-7	ASSLNPGQNYEQY
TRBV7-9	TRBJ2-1	ASSLPGLAGGLEQF
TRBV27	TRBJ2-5	ASSPRRQETQY
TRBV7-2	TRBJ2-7	ASSLGRHEQY
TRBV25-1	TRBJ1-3	ASSEERTGNTIY
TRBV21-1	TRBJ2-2	ASPGTQTYTNPTGELF
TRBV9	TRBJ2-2	ASSVGPSGGARDGELF
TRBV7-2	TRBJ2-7	ASSLSYEQY
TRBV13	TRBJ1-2	ASSSTGQGNYGYT
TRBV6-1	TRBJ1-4	ASSRTPTNEKLF
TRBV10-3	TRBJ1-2	AISELGGYYGYT
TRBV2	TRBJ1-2	ASSDRLAGGHYGYT
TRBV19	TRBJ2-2	ASSSTSEPRGAGELF
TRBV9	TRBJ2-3	AGRGSGRAGDTQY
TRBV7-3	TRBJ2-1	ASSPNPRDNEQF
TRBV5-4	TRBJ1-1	ASSLPQGYSEAF